The next 10 T cell receptor beta chains were all read from a single sample in a study of cytomegalovirus exposure and HLA in healthy donors. The PCR had 60 Vbeta and 13 Jbeta primers. Assay: immunoSEQ multiplex PCR; the TCRdb copy retains only in-frame clones and omits some. The sample shows around 190,000 clones, 65% to 90% of them seen only once. The sample comprised PBMCs. These receptors came from a woman aged 45-59 years in good health and CMV-seronegative.

This chain uses TRBV27 with TRBJ2-2; tentative D call: TRBD2 (6 bases). This CDR3 is built from 15 residues. Germline lookup yields CDR1 MNHEY and CDR2 SMNVEV (reference sequence). V was trimmed by 1 base and J by 7 bases, leaving 13 bases between them. The CDR3 spells CASSLWEVGSGELFF. The CDR3 DNA reads TGTGCCAGCAGTTTATGGGAGGTCGGGAGCGGGGAGCTGTTTTTT.

V gene TRBV7-8 combines with J gene TRBJ2-1, with a tentative D call TRBD2 (5 bases). With 1 base removed from V and 0 bases from J, the gap between germline ends came to 7 bases. CDR1 SGHVS and CDR2 FQNEAQ come from the germline V gene. The CDR3 contains 15 residues. CDR3 sequence (DNA): TGTGCCAGCAGCTTAGGGACTGGCTCCTACAATGAGCAGTTCTTC. Protein: CASSLGTGSYNEQFF.

The V and J genes are TRBV28 and TRBJ2-3, with 7 bases matching TRBD2. CDR1 is MDHEN, CDR2 SYDVKM, per germline. The CDR3 loop spans 16 amino acids. Trimming took 6 bases from V and 2 from J; bases not matched to a gene: 11. The CDR3 region is CASRGTSGLTTDTQYF. CDR3 in DNA: TGTGCCAGCAGAGGCACCTCGGGACTAACCACAGATACGCAGTATTTT. Filled out from reference TRBV28 and TRBJ2-3, the complete variable domain reads DVKVTQSSRYLVKRTGEKVFLECVQDMDHENMFWYRQDPGLGLRLIYFSYDVKMKEKGDIPEGYSVSREKKERFSLILESASTNQTSMYLCASRGTSGLTTDTQYFGPGTRLTVL.

The genes are TRBV19 and TRBJ1-1; the D gene is possibly TRBD1 (5 bases). Trimming left V 3 bases short and J 7 bases short, with 15 bases between. Germline loops: CDR1 LNHDA, CDR2 SQIVND (reference sequence). There are 14 residues in the CDR3. CDR3: CASSMRRDSGEAFF. CDR3 in DNA: TGTGCCAGTAGTATGCGCCGGGACTCCGGTGAAGCTTTCTTT.

The chain carries TRBV4-2 and TRBJ2-7, with D perhaps TRBD1 (5 bases). The CDR3 is 13 residues long. CDR1 and CDR2 (germline): LGHNA, YNFKEQ. Trimming removed 0 bases at V and 6 bases at J, with 9 bases between. CDR3 coding DNA: TGTGCCAGCAGCCAAGATATGGGGCGCGAGCAGTACTTC. It codes for CASSQDMGREQYF.

This chain connects TRBV19 to TRBJ2-1; D call uncertain. This CDR3 is 15 amino acids long. Trimming took 2 bases from V and 8 from J, leaving 16 bases between them. The germline V gene encodes CDR1 LNHDA and CDR2 SQIVND (reference sequence). CDR3 DNA sequence: TGTGCCAGTAGTATACAAGAGCCAAGTAGTGATGAGCAGTTCTTC. Encoded protein: CASSIQEPSSDEQFF.

The chain recombines TRBV15 with TRBJ1-2; D is unresolved. The V and J ends lost 0 bases and 2 bases respectively, with 13 bases between them. This CDR3 comprises 16 residues. Germline-derived CDR1 and CDR2 are LNHNV and YYDKDF (reference sequence). The CDR3 is CATSREGSALNYGYTF. The CDR3 DNA sequence: TGTGCCACCAGCAGAGAAGGTAGCGCTCTAAACTATGGCTACACCTTC.

In this sample, this clone turned up a few times. The gene calls are TRBV19 and TRBJ2-1; TRBD1 matches 9 bases. CDR3 length equals 15 residues. Germline V gene data show CDR1 as LNHDA and CDR2 as SQIVND (reference sequence). The trim removed 3 bases at V and 8 bases at J, leaving 8 bases unmatched. CDR3 in amino acids: CASSMRRQGDYEQFF. For the CDR3, the DNA is TGTGCCAGTAGTATGAGGCGACAGGGGGACTATGAGCAGTTCTTC.

This chain links TRBV5-1 with TRBJ1-1; D uncertain. The germline V gene has CDR1 SGHRS and CDR2 YFSETQ. The CDR3 is 15 residues long. V lost 0 bases, J lost 3 bases, and 12 bases lay in between. The CDR3 loop is CASSLGGWEDTEAFF. In DNA, the CDR3 is TGCGCCAGCAGCTTGGGTGGGTGGGAGGACACTGAAGCTTTCTTT.

In nucleotides, the CDR3 is TGTGCCAGCAGTGACGCCAGGGGTAACTATGGCTACACCTTC. Translating it yields CASSDARGNYGYTF. The chain links TRBV25-1 to TRBJ1-2, with D perhaps TRBD1 (6 bases). The CDR3 is 14 residues long. V lost 3 bases, J lost 1 base, and 9 bases lay in between. CDR1 is MGHDK, CDR2 SYGVNS, per germline.